What follows describes a single TCR beta chain. In building TCR beta libraries, iRepertoire HTBI primers were used together with Arm-PCR of CDR3 regions. TCRdb fed the multiplex PCR reads into MiXCR, producing one record per CDR3 protein. This table has more than 350,000 distinct CDR3 sequences, about 15% appearing once. The sample originates from a study of regulatory T cells in long-lasting Graves disease. On the study more broadly: Less than 3 months of antithyroid drugs had been taken by newly diagnosed Graves' patients.

Germline V gene lookup returns CDR1 SGDLS and CDR2 YYNGEE. The CDR3 totals 16 residues. Trimming took 4 bases from V and 2 from J; bases not matched to a gene: 9. Time point: newly diagnosed GD, antithyroid drugs for less than 3 months. Following extraction of RNA from PBMCs, that RNA was used to make the TCR library. The same specimen was also included in a second study, on T cells in Graves' hyperthyroidism and ophthalmopathy. That study adds: Diagnostic decisions used clinical symptoms, serum thyroxine and TRAb, thyroid ultrasound and orbital computed tomography.

This chain joins TRBV9 and TRBJ2-5, with TRBD1 matching over 9 bases. The sequences come from peripheral blood mononuclear cells (PBMCs), collected at new diagnosis, from a patient treated with antithyroid drugs. The clonotype originates from a woman aged 25 to 39 with Graves disease. Here the CDR3 reads CASSTPGTGLQETQYF. DNA for the CDR3: TGTGCCAGCAGCACCCCCGGGACAGGGCTACAAGAGACCCAGTACTTC.